This T cell receptor beta chain was sequenced in a study of T cells in women clearing cervical HPV infection. The wider study: Case blood drawn at lesion detection; control blood after infection cleared.

Sequencing used immunoSEQ multiplex PCR; TCRdb keeps in-frame clones, though not all of them. This sample contains nearly 20,000 clones. A note on this clone: The missing CDR3 end, 3 residues past where the read stops, is filled in from the germline J gene.

V shed 2 bases and J shed 0 bases, with 12 bases lying between them. This CDR3 contains 15 residues. Per germline, CDR1 SGHRS and CDR2 YFSETQ. The chain has TRBV5-1 and TRBJ2-7, with a weak D call TRBD2 (6 bases). The sequenced material came from blood buffy coat. The receptor's source is a woman between 18 and 70 years old with a cervical HPV16 infection that either progressed to CIN3+ or cleared (not recorded which). The CDR3 region is CASSLPGTLSYEQYF. The CDR3 DNA, read in part, is TGCGCCAGCAGCTTACCCGGGACTCTCTCCTACGAG.